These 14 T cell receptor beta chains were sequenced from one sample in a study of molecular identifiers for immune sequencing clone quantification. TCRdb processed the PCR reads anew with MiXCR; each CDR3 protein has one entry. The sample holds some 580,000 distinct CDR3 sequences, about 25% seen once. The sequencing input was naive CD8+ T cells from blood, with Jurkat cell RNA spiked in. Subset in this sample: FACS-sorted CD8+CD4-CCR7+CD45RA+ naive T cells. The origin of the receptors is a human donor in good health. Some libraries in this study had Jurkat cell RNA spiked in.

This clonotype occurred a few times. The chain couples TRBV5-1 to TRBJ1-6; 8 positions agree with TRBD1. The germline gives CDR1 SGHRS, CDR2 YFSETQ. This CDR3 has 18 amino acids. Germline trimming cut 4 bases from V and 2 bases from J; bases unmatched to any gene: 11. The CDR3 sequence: CASSQGQGSDPYNSPLHF. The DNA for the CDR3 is TGCGCCAGCAGCCAAGGACAGGGTTCGGACCCCTATAATTCACCCCTCCACTTT.

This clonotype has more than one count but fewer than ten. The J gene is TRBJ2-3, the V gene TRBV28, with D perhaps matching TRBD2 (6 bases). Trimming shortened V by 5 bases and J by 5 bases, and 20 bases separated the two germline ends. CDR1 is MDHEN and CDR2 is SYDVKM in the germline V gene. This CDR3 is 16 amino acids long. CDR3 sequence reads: CASSTSDGGNIDTQYF. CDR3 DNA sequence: TGTGCCAGCAGTACGTCCGACGGGGGTAATATAGATACGCAGTATTTT.

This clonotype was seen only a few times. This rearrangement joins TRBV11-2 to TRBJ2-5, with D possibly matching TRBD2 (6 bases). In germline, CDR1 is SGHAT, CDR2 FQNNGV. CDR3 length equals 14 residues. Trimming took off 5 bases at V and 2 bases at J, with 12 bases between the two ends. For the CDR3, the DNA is TGTGCCAGCAGCCCGTGGGGGGAGCAAGAGACCCAGTACTTC. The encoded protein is CASSPWGEQETQYF. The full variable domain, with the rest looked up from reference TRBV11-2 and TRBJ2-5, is EAGVAQSPRYKIIEKRQSVAFWCNPISGHATLYWYQQILGQGPKLLIQFQNNGVVDDSQLPKDRFSAERLKGVDSTLKIQPAKLEDSAVYLCASSPWGEQETQYFGPGTRLLVL.

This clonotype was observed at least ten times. CDR3 in DNA: TGTGCCAGCAGTGATCCTGGGCCAGAGCAAGAGACCCAGTACTTC. Amino acids: CASSDPGPEQETQYF. The rearrangement links TRBV2 to TRBJ2-5, with unresolved D. Germline assignment: CDR1 SNHLY and CDR2 FYNNEI. The ends were cut back, 3 bases at V and 2 bases at J, with 13 bases in the middle. This CDR3 spans 15 amino acids.

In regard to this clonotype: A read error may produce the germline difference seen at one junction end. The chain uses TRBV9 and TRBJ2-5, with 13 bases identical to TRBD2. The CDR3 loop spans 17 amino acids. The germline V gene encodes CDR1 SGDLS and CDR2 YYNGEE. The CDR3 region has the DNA TGTGCCAGCAGCCCGGGACTAGCGGGGACAACCCAAGAGCCCCAGTACTTC. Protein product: CASSPGLAGTTQEPQYF.

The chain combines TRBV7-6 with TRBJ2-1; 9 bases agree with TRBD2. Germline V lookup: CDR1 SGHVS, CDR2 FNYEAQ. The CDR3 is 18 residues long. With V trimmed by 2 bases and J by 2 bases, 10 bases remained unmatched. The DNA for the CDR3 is TGTGCCAGCAGCTTAAACTTTTGGCTAGCGGGGACCTACAATGAGCAGTTCTTC. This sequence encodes CASSLNFWLAGTYNEQFF. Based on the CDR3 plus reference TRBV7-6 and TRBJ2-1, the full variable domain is GAGVSQSPRYKVTKRGQDVALRCDPISGHVSLYWYRQALGQGPEFLTYFNYEAQQDKSGLPNDRFSAERPEGSISTLTIQRTEQRDSAMYRCASSLNFWLAGTYNEQFFGPGTRLTVL.

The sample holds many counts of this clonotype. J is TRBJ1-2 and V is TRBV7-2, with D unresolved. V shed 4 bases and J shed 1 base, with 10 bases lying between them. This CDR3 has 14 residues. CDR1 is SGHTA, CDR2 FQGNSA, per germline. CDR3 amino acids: CASSSWGDNYGYTF. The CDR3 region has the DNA TGTGCCAGCAGCTCATGGGGTGATAACTATGGCTACACCTTC.

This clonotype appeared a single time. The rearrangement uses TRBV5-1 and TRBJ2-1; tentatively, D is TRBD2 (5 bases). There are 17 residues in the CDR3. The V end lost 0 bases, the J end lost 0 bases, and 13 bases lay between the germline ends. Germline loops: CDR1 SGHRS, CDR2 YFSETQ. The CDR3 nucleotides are TGCGCCAGCAGCTTGGCCCTACTAGGTGGCTCCTACAATGAGCAGTTCTTC. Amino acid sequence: CASSLALLGGSYNEQFF.

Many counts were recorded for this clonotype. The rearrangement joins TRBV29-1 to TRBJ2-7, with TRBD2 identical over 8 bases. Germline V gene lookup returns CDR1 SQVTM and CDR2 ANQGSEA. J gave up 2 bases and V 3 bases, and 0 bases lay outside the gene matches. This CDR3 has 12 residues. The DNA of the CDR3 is TGCAGCGTTGATAGCGGGGCCTACGAGCAGTACTTC. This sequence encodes CSVDSGAYEQYF.

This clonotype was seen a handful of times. The CDR3 sequence is CASSMGTGGFEKLFF. The CDR3 nucleotides read TGTGCCAGCAGCATGGGGACAGGGGGATTTGAAAAACTGTTTTTT. The V call is TRBV5-6, the J call TRBJ1-4; 11 nucleotides match TRBD1. Unmatched junction bases numbered 6, after V lost 4 bases and J lost 7 bases. The germline V gene has CDR1 SGHDT and CDR2 YYEEEE. The CDR3 extends over 15 amino acids.

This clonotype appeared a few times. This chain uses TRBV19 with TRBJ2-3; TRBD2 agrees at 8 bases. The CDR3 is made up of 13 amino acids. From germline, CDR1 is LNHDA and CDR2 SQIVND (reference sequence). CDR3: CATIGGVTDTQYF. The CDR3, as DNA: TGTGCAACCATCGGGGGGGTGACAGATACGCAGTATTTT.

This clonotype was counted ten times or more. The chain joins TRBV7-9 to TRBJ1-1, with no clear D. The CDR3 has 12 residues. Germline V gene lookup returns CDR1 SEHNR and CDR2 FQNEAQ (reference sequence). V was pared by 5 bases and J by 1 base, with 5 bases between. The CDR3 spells CASSAENTEAFF. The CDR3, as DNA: TGTGCCAGCAGCGCGGAGAACACTGAAGCTTTCTTT.

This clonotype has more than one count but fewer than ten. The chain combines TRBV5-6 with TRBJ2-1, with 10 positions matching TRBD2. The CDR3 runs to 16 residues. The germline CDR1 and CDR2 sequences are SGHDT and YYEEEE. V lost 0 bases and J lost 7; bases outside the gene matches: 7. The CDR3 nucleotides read TGTGCCAGCAGCTTGGGACTAGCGGGTTATTTTAATGAGCAGTTCTTC. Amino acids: CASSLGLAGYFNEQFF.

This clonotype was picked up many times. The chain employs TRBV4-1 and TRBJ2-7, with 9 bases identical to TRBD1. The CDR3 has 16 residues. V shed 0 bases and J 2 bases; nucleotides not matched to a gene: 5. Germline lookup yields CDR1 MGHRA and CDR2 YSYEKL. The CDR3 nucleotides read TGCGCCAGCAGCCAAGAGCCGGGACAGGGTGCCTACGAGCAGTACTTC. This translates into CASSQEPGQGAYEQYF.